A selection of T cell receptor beta chains follows, all from one sample in a study of blood T cell repertoires in COVID-19. Clones were read by immunoSEQ multiplex PCR, and TCRdb kept only the in-frame ones, dropping some. The repertoire holds about 180,000 clones, approximately 81% seen once, with under 7% in the top ten. The source material was peripheral blood. The receptors originated from a woman in her 50s with COVID-19, enrolled during active disease. Both conserved end residues are part of each CDR3. A D gene is named only where the DNA matches it firmly. A row's size may be missing; if present it is once, few, many or a size class.

size	D	J	V	CDR3	DNA
.	TRBD1	TRBJ1-1	TRBV14	CASSLGQANTEAFF	TGTGCCAGCAGCCTCGGACAGGCCAACACTGAAGCTTTCTTT
.	.	TRBJ1-2	TRBV4-1	CASRQPGQRSGVGYGYTF	TGCGCCAGCAGACAACCGGGACAAAGATCCGGGGTTGGCTATGGCTACACCTTC
.	.	TRBJ1-1	TRBV11-3	CASSLGLGGNTEAFF	TGTGCCAGCAGCTTAGGTCTAGGGGGGAACACTGAAGCTTTCTTT
.	TRBD1	TRBJ1-5	TRBV29-1	CSVDGVDRGWSNQPQHF	TGCAGCGTTGATGGTGTGGACAGGGGATGGAGCAATCAGCCCCAGCATTTT
.	.	TRBJ2-2	TRBV2	CASSEARGTAGWDTGELFF	TGTGCCAGCAGTGAAGCCCGGGGGACTGCTGGTTGGGACACCGGGGAGCTGTTTTTT
few	TRBD2	TRBJ2-4	TRBV5-4	CASSGPLGSGENIQYF	TGTGCCAGCAGCGGCCCGTTGGGTAGCGGGGAAAACATTCAGTACTTC
.	TRBD1	TRBJ2-2	TRBV19	CASWDRGRTGELFF	TGTGCCAGTTGGGACAGGGGAAGGACCGGGGAGCTGTTTTTT
.	.	TRBJ2-7	TRBV7-2	CASSPTDRTWEQYF	TGTGCCAGCAGCCCGACAGACCGTACGTGGGAGCAGTACTTC
.	.	TRBJ1-4	TRBV7-6	CASSLDHSNEKLFF	TGTGCCAGCAGCTTAGATCACAGTAATGAAAAACTGTTTTTT
.	TRBD1	TRBJ1-5	TRBV4-1	CASSQGQGGQPQHF	TGCGCCAGCAGCCAAGGCCAGGGGGGTCAGCCCCAGCATTTT
.	.	TRBJ2-3	TRBV5-5	CASSLVVGSSTDTQYF	TGTGCCAGCAGCTTGGTGGTCGGGTCTAGCACAGATACGCAGTATTTT
.	.	TRBJ2-3	TRBV5-1	CASRRQADLADTQYF	TGCGCCAGCAGACGACAGGCGGACCTCGCAGATACGCAGTATTTT
.	.	TRBJ1-5	TRBV5-6	CASSLDRNQPQHF	TGTGCCAGCAGCTTGGACCGGAATCAGCCCCAGCATTTT
.	.	TRBJ2-5	TRBV19	CASSIPGEPKETQYF	TGTGCCAGTAGTATCCCCGGGGAACCAAAGGAGACCCAGTACTTC
.	TRBD2	TRBJ2-3	TRBV18	CASSLRGLAGRQDTQYF	TGTGCCAGCTCACTACGAGGACTAGCGGGGCGGCAGGATACGCAGTATTTT
.	.	TRBJ2-5	TRBV6-5	CASTLQETQYF	TGTGCCAGCACCCTTCAAGAGACCCAGTACTTC
few	.	TRBJ2-1	TRBV5-1	CASSLDQGSYNEQFF	TGCGCCAGCAGCTTGGACCAGGGATCCTACAATGAGCAGTTCTTC
.	TRBD1	TRBJ2-7	TRBV5-4	CASSIYTGGYEQYF	TGTGCCAGCAGCATATACACAGGGGGTTACGAGCAGTACTTC
.	.	TRBJ2-2	TRBV5-4	CASSLDLNTGELFF	TGTGCCAGCAGCTTGGACTTGAACACCGGGGAGCTGTTTTTT
once	.	TRBJ1-4	TRBV2	CASSGGGLHNEKLFF	TGTGCCAGCAGTGGGGGAGGGCTTCATAATGAAAAACTGTTTTTT
.	TRBD1	TRBJ1-3	TRBV18	CASSRSGTGDRNTIYF	TGTGCCAGCTCACGATCCGGGACAGGGGACAGAAACACCATATATTTT
.	.	TRBJ2-5	TRBV6-6	CASSSINNQETQYF	TGTGCCAGCAGTTCCATCAACAACCAAGAGACCCAGTACTTC
few	TRBD1	TRBJ1-1	TRBV5-4	CASRPGGETEAFF	TGTGCCAGCAGGCCAGGGGGCGAGACTGAAGCTTTCTTT
.	.	TRBJ2-3	TRBV7-6	CASSFSVDGDTQYF	TGTGCCAGCAGCTTTAGCGTGGATGGAGATACGCAGTATTTT
.	TRBD1	TRBJ1-2	TRBV30	CAWSAGTGDGYTF	TGTGCCTGGAGTGCCGGGACAGGGGACGGCTACACCTTC
.	.	TRBJ2-1	TRBV19	CASKVPGYNEQFF	TGTGCCAGTAAAGTCCCGGGGTACAATGAGCAGTTCTTC
.	TRBD1	TRBJ2-2	TRBV28	CASRKLNLDRGPYTGELFF	TGTGCCAGCAGAAAACTTAACCTTGACAGGGGGCCGTACACCGGGGAGCTGTTTTTT
.	TRBD2	TRBJ2-7	TRBV6-5	CASSYKTSGVAYEQYF	TGTGCCAGCAGCTACAAAACTAGCGGGGTTGCCTACGAGCAGTACTTC
.	TRBD1	TRBJ2-5	TRBV6-5	CASSRGTGAQETQYF	TGTGCCAGCAGCAGAGGGACAGGCGCGCAAGAGACCCAGTACTTC
.	TRBD2	TRBJ2-5	TRBV3-1/TRBV3-2	CASRSSGGAAETQYF	TGTGCCAGCAGGAGTAGCGGGGGGGCCGCAGAGACCCAGTACTTC
.	.	TRBJ2-2	TRBV6-2/TRBV6-3	CASSYSGGDMQGDDGELFF	TGTGCCAGCAGTTACTCGGGGGGGGACATGCAGGGAGACGACGGGGAGCTGTTTTTT
once	TRBD2	TRBJ2-1	TRBV5-1	CASSLPGLASYNEQFF	TGCGCCAGCAGCTTACCGGGACTAGCGTCCTACAATGAGCAGTTCTTC
.	TRBD1	TRBJ1-4	TRBV5-6	CASSPADRVGYEKLFF	TGTGCCAGCAGCCCCGCCGACAGGGTAGGGTATGAAAAACTGTTTTTT
.	.	TRBJ1-1	TRBV2	CASKPLQGTEAFF	TGTGCCAGCAAGCCGCTACAGGGCACTGAAGCTTTCTTT
.	.	TRBJ1-4	TRBV11-2	CASSLDVGWEKLFF	TGTGCCAGCAGCTTAGATGTGGGCTGGGAAAAACTGTTTTTT
.	.	TRBJ2-2	TRBV3-1/TRBV3-2	CASSPRNTGELFF	TGTGCCAGCAGCCCGCGGAACACCGGGGAGCTGTTTTTT
.	TRBD1	TRBJ1-2	TRBV12-3/TRBV12-4	CASSLGGSYGYTF	TGTGCCAGCAGCCTAGGGGGCTCCTATGGCTACACCTTC
.	TRBD1	TRBJ1-1	TRBV5-3	CARSWDRKNEAFF	TGTGCCAGAAGCTGGGACAGGAAAAATGAAGCTTTCTTT
once	.	TRBJ1-3	TRBV3-1/TRBV3-2	CASSPGGAGNTIYF	TGTGCCAGCAGCCCCGGCGGCGCTGGAAACACCATATATTTT
once	TRBD2	TRBJ2-1	TRBV5-4	CASSLGTSGGGLGDEQFF	TGTGCCAGCAGCCTCGGGACTAGCGGGGGTGGCTTGGGGGATGAGCAGTTCTTC
once	TRBD2	TRBJ2-2	TRBV4-2	CASSKTGTTGLAITGELFF	TGTGCCAGCAGCAAAACCGGGACAACGGGACTAGCAATAACCGGGGAGCTGTTTTTT
.	.	TRBJ2-3	TRBV2	CASSERGIPRSTDTQYF	TGTGCCAGCAGTGAAAGGGGGATCCCTCGCAGCACAGATACGCAGTATTTT
.	TRBD1	TRBJ1-4	TRBV5-1	CASSDRGSTNEKLFF	TGCGCCAGCAGCGACAGGGGCTCAACTAATGAAAAACTGTTTTTT
few	.	TRBJ1-6	TRBV7-9	CASSEQGRRDNSPLHF	TGTGCCAGCAGCGAACAGGGAAGACGAGATAATTCACCCCTCCACTTT
once	.	TRBJ1-6	TRBV19	CASNGRGSYNSPLHF	TGTGCCAGCAACGGGCGGGGGTCCTATAATTCACCCCTCCACTTT
.	.	TRBJ1-6	TRBV28	CASSLQFPNSPLHF	TGTGCCAGCAGTTTACAGTTTCCTAATTCACCCCTCCACTTT
.	TRBD1	TRBJ1-1	TRBV4-1	CASSRRWGQGQPEAFF	TGCGCCAGCAGTCGTCGGTGGGGACAGGGGCAACCTGAAGCTTTCTTT
few	.	TRBJ2-1	TRBV10-3	CAISSDSFYNEQFF	TGTGCCATCAGTTCGGACAGTTTCTACAATGAGCAGTTCTTC
.	.	TRBJ2-3	TRBV19	CASSISGEPADTQYF	TGTGCCAGTAGTATTTCCGGGGAGCCGGCAGATACGCAGTATTTT
.	TRBD1	TRBJ2-3	TRBV6-6	CASSPTPDRGGLILFRTDTQYF	TGTGCCAGCAGTCCAACCCCCGACAGGGGGGGACTGATCCTGTTCCGCACAGATACGCAGTATTTT
.	.	TRBJ2-5	TRBV5-4	CASSPQEQETQYF	TGTGCCAGCAGCCCACAGGAACAAGAGACCCAGTACTTC
.	.	TRBJ2-2	TRBV18	CASSYDSSGELFF	TGTGCCAGCTCATACGACAGCTCCGGGGAGCTGTTTTTT